This T cell receptor beta chain was obtained from a study of cytomegalovirus exposure and HLA in healthy donors. Turning to the study itself: Earlier findings included some 120 million unique TCR beta sequences obtained from 150 million to 200 million T cells. Points from the study as a whole: Specificity for CMV antigens was confirmed in vitro for a few of the CMV-associated chains.

The PCR employed 60 Vbeta primers together with 13 Jbeta primers. Original processing methods: Later, an analysis found approximately 80 million unique TCR beta chains, and approximately 10 million of these were shared. Clones were read by immunoSEQ multiplex PCR, and TCRdb kept only the in-frame ones, dropping some. Clone size and V and J calls were adopted from that table, with D and trimming inferred from the DNA. The sample holds 100,000 or so clones, over 80% seen once. This clone was picked up many times. The antigen remains undetermined. The CDR3 covers 13 residues. V lost 5 bases, J lost 8 bases, and 15 bases lay in between. From germline, CDR1 is SGHTA and CDR2 FQGTGA.

The receptor comes from a young man in good health and CMV-seropositive. The sequenced sample consisted of PBMCs. V gene TRBV7-3 combines with J gene TRBJ1-2; D might be TRBD1 (6 bases). The CDR3 here is CASSPQTGRGYTF. DNA of the CDR3: TGTGCCAGCAGCCCGCAGACAGGCCGGGGCTACACCTTC.